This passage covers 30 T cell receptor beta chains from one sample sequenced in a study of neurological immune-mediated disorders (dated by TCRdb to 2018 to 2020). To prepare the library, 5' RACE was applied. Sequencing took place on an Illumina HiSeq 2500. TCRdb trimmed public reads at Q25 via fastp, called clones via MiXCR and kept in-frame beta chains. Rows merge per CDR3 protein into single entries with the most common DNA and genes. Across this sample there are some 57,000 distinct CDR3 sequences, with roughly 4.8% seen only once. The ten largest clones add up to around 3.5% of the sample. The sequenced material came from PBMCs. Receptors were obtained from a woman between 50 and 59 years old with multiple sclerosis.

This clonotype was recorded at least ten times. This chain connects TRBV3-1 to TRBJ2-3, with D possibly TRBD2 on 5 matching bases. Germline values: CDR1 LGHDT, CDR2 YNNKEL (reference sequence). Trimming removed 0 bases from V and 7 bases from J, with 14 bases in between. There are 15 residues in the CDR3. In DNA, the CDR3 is TGTGCCAGCAGCCAAGATCTGAGTTCGGGAAATACGCAGTATTTT. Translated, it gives CASSQDLSSGNTQYF.

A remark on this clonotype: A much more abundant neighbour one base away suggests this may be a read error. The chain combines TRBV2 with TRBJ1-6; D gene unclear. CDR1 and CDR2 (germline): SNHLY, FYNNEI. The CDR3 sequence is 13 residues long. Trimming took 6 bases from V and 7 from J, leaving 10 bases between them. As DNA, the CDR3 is TGTGCCAGCAGCCGGGAAAGAAATTCACCCCTCCACTTT. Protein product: CASSRERNSPLHF.

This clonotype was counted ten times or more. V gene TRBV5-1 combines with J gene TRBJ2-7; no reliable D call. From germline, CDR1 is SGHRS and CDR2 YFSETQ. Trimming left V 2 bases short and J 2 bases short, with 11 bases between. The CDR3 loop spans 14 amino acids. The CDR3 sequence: CASSLEGIPYEQYF. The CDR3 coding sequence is TGCGCCAGCAGCTTAGAAGGGATCCCCTACGAGCAGTACTTC.

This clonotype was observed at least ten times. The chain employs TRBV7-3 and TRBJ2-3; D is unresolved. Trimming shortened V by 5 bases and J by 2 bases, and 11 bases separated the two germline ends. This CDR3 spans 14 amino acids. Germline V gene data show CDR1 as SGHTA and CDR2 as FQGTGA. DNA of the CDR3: TGTGCCAGCAGCACTGGCGACCCCACAGATACGCAGTATTTT. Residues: CASSTGDPTDTQYF.

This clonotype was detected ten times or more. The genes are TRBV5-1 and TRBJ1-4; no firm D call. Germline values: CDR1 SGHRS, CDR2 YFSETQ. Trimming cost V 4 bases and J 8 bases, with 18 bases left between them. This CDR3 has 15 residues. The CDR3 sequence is CASSAWTVQGEKLFF. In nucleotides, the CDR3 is TGCGCCAGCAGCGCCTGGACGGTACAAGGGGAAAAACTGTTTTTT.

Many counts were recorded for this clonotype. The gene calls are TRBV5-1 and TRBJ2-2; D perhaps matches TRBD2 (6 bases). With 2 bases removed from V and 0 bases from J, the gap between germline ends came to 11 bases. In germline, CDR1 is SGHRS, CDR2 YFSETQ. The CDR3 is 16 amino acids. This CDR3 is CASSLAGYANTGELFF. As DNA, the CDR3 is TGCGCCAGCAGCTTAGCGGGTTACGCGAACACCGGGGAGCTGTTTTTT.

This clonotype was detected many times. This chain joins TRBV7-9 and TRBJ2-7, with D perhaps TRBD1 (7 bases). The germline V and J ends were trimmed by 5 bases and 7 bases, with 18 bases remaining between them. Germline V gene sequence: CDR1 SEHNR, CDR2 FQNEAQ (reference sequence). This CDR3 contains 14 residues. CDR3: CASSPGGFRGEQYV. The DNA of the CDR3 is TGTGCCAGCAGCCCAGGGGGGTTTAGGGGAGAGCAGTACGTC.

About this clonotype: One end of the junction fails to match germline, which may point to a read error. CDR3 loop: CASSLGLNSPLNF. The CDR3 region has the DNA TGCGCCAGCAGCTTGGGTCTTAATTCACCCCTCAACTTT. This sequence joins TRBV5-1 and TRBJ1-6; no firm D call. Germline assignment: CDR1 SGHRS and CDR2 YFSETQ. This CDR3 contains 13 residues.

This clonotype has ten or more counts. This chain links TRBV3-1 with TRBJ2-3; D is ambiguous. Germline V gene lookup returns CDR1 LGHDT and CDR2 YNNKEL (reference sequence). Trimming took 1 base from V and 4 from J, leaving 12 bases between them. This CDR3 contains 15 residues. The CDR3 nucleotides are TGTGCCAGCAGCCAAGCTCCCACGTGGGCAGATACGCAGTATTTT. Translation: CASSQAPTWADTQYF.

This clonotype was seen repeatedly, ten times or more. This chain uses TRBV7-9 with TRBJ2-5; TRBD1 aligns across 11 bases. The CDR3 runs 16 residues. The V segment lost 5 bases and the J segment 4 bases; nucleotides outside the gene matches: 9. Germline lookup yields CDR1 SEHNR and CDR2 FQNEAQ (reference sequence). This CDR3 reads CASSRTGGALVETQYF. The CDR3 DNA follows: TGTGCCAGCAGCAGGACAGGGGGCGCGTTGGTAGAGACCCAGTACTTC.

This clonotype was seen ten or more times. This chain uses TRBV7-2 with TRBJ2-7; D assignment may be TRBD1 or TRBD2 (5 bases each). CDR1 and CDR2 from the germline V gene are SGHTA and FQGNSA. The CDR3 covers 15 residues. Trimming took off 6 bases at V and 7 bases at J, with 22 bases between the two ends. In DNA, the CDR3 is TGTGCCAGCAGATCCTCCAGGGTTTCCTCGGGGGAGCAGTACTTC. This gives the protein CASRSSRVSSGEQYF.

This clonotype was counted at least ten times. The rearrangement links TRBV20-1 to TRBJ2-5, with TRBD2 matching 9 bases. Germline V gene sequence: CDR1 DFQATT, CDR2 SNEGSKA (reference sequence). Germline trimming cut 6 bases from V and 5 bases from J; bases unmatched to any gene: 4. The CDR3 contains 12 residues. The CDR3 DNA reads TGCAGTGCGACCGGGACTAGCGAGACCCAGTACTTC. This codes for CSATGTSETQYF.

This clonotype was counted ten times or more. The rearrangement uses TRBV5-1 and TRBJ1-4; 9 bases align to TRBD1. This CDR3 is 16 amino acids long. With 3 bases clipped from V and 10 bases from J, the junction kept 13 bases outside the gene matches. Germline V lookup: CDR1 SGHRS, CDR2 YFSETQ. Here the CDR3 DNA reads TGCGCCAGCAGCTCGACACAGGGGGCTTTCGGCGGAAAACTGTTTTTT. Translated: CASSSTQGAFGGKLFF.

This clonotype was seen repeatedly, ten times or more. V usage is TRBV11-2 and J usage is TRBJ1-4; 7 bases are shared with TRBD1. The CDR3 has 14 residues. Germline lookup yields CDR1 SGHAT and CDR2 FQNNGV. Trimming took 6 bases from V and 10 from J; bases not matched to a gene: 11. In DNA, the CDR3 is TGTGCCAGCAGACCCGCTGGGACAGCTGGAAAACTGTTTTTT. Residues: CASRPAGTAGKLFF.

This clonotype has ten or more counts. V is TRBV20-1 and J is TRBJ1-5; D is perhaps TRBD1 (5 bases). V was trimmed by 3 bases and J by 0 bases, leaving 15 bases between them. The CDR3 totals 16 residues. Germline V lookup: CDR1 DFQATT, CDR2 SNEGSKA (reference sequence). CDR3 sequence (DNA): TGCAGTGCTAGTACGAAAGGGGCGATTAGCAATCAGCCCCAGCATTTT. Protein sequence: CSASTKGAISNQPQHF.

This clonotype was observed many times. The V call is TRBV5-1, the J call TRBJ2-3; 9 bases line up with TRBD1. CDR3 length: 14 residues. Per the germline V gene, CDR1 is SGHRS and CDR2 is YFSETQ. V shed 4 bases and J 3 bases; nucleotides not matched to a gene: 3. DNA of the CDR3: TGCGCCAGCAGCCGGGGACAGGGAACAGATACGCAGTATTTT. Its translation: CASSRGQGTDTQYF.

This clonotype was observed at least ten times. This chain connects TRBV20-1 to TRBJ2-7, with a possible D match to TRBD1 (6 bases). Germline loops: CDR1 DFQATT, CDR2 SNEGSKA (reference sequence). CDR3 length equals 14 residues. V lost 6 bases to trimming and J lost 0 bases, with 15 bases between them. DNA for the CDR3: TGCAGTGCAATCGATGGGGGCCCCTCCTACGAGCAGTACTTC. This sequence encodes CSAIDGGPSYEQYF.

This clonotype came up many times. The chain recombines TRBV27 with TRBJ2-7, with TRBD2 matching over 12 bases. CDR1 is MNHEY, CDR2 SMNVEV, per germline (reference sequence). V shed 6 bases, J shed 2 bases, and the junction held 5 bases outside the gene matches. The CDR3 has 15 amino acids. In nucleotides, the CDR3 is TGTGCCAGCAGGAAGACTAGCGGGGGACCCTACGAGCAGTACGTC. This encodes CASRKTSGGPYEQYV.

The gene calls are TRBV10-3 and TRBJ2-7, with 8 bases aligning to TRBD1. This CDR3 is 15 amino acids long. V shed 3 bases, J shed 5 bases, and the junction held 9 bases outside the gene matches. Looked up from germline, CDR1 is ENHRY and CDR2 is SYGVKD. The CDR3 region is CAISDLDRVGHEQYF. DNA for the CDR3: TGTGCCATCAGTGATTTGGACAGGGTGGGGCACGAGCAGTACTTC.

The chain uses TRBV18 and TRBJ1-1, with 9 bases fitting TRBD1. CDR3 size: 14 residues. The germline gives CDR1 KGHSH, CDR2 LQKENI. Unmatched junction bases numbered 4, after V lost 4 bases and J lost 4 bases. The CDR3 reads CASSQGQGGTEAFF. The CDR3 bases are TGTGCCAGCTCACAGGGACAGGGCGGCACTGAAGCTTTCTTT.

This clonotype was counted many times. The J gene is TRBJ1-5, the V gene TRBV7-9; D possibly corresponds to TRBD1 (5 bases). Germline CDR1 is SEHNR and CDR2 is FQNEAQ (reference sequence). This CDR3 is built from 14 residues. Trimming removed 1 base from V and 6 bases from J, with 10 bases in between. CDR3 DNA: TGTGCCAGCAGCTTAGGGGGCGTCCGTCAGCCCCAGCATTTT. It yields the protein CASSLGGVRQPQHF.

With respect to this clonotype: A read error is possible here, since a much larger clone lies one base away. The CDR3 reads CAISGKGRDTQYF. CDR3 bases: TGTGCCATCAGTGGAAAGGGGAGAGATACGCAGTATTTT. The rearrangement joins TRBV10-3 to TRBJ2-3; TRBD1 or TRBD2 may be the D gene (5 bases each). The CDR3 consists of 13 residues. The V gene's germline CDR1 is ENHRY and CDR2 SYGVKD. Trimming cost V 4 bases and J 5 bases, with 10 bases left between them.

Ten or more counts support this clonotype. CDR3 sequence (DNA): TGCGCCAGCAGCGTGGGGACAGGGGGTGACTATGGCTACACCTTC. This gives the protein CASSVGTGGDYGYTF. The chain combines TRBV5-1 with TRBJ1-2; TRBD1 agrees at 11 bases. Germline CDR1 reads SGHRS; CDR2 reads YFSETQ. This CDR3 has 15 amino acids. V shed 4 bases and J 3 bases; nucleotides not matched to a gene: 5.

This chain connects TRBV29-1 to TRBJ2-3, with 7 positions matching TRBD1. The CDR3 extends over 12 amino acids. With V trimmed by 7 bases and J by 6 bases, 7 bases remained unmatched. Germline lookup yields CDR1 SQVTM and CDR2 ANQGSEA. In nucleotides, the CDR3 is TGCAGCGGTCAGGGGGTCGGGGATACGCAGTATTTT. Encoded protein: CSGQGVGDTQYF.

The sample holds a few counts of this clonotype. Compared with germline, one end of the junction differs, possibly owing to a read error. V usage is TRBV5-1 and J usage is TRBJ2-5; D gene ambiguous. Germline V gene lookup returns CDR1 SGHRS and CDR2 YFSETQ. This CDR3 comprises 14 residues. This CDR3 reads CASSLSRGEETQCF. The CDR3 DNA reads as TGCGCCAGCAGCTTGTCCAGAGGCGAAGAGACCCAGTGCTTC.

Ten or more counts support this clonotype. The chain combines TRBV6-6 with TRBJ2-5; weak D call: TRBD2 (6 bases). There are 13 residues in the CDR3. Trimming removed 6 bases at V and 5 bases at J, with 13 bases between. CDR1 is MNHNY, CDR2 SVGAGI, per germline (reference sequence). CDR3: CASRPEGRETQYF. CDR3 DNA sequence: TGTGCCAGCAGACCCGAAGGGAGGGAGACCCAGTACTTC.

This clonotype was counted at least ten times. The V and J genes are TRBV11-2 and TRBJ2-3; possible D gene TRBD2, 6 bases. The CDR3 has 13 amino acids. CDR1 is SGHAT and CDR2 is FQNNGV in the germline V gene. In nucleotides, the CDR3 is TGTGCTAGCGGCGGCAGTCTCACAGATACGCAGTATTTT. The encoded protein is CASGGSLTDTQYF.

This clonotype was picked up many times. The CDR3 loop reads CASTEQGRVGYTF. The CDR3 DNA reads as TGTGCCAGCACCGAACAGGGGAGAGTAGGCTACACCTTC. The rearrangement joins TRBV6-2 or TRBV6-3 to TRBJ1-2, with TRBD1 identical over 7 bases. V was clipped by 7 bases and J by 8 bases; unmatched bases: 10. The CDR3 is 13 amino acids. In germline, CDR1 is MNHEY, CDR2 SVGEGT.

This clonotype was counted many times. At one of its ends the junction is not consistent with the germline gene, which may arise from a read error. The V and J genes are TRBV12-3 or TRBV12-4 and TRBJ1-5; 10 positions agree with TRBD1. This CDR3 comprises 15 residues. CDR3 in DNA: TGTGCCAGCAGTTTAGGGACAGGGGGACGACAGCCCCAGAATTTT. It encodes CASSLGTGGRQPQNF.

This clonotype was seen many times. CDR3 protein: CASSVYARGGNTIYF. CDR3 DNA sequence: TGTGCCAGCAGCGTGTATGCCCGGGGGGGAAACACCATATATTTT. The chain is built from TRBV9 and TRBJ1-3, with a weak D call TRBD1 (5 bases). CDR3 length: 15 residues. V lost 2 bases, J lost 4 bases, and 13 bases lay in between. The germline V gene encodes CDR1 SGDLS and CDR2 YYNGEE. The full variable domain, in which reference TRBV9 and TRBJ1-3 provide the parts outside the CDR3, is DSGVTQTPKHLITATGQRVTLRCSPRSGDLSVYWYQQSLDQGLQFLIQYYNGEERAKGNILERFSAQQFPDLHSELNLSSLELGDSALYFCASSVYARGGNTIYFGEGSWLTVV.